The T cell receptor beta chain under discussion was sequenced for a study of control samples from healthy donors and cancer patients. Some clones are missing from TCRdb's copy, which holds only in-frame ones; the method was immunoSEQ multiplex PCR. The table includes about 190,000 clones, over 80% detected once. The V end was cut by 11 bases, the J end by 6 bases, with 14 bases between. The CDR3 has 13 residues. There are a few counts of this clone. This chain links TRBV12-3 or TRBV12-4 with TRBJ1-6; tentative D call: TRBD1 (6 bases). This clonotype was sampled from a man aged 25 to 40 in good health. The sequenced sample was blood. The CDR3, as DNA: TGTGCCGCCAGGGGACCGCCTAATTCACCCCTCCACTTT. Its protein product is CAARGPPNSPLHF.